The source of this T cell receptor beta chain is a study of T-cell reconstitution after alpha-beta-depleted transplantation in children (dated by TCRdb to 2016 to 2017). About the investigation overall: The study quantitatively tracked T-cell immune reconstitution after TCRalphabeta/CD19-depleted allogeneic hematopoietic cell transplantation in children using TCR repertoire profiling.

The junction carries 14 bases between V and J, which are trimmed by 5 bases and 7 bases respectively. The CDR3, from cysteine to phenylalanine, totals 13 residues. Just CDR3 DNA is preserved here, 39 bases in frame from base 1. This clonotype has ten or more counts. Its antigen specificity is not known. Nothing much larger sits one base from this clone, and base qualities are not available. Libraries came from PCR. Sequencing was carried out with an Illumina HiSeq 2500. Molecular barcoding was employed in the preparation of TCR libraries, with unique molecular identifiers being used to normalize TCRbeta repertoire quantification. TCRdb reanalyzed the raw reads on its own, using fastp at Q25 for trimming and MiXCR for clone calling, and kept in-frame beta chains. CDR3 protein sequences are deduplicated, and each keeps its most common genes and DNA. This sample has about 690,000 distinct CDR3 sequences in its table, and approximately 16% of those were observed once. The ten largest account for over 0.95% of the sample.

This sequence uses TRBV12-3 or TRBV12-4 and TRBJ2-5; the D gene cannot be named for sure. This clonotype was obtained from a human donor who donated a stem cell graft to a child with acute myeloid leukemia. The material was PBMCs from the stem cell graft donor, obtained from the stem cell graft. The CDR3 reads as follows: CASSRRQVATQYF. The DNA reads TGTGCCAGCAGTAGGCGGCAGGTCGCGACCCAGTACTTC.